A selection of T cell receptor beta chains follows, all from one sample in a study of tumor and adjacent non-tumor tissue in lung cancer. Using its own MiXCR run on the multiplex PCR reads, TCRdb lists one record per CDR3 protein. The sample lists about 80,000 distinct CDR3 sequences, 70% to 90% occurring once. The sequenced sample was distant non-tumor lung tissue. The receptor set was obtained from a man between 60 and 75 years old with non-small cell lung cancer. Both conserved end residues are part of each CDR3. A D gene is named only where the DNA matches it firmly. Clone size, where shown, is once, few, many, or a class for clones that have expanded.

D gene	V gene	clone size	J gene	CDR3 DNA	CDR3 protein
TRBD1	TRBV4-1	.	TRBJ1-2	TGCGCCAGCAGACTAAGTACAGGGGACACTGTCTATGGCTACACCTTC	CASRLSTGDTVYGYTF
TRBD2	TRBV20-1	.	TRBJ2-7	TGCAGTGCTAGAGTTGTGGGTAGCGGGAGATCCTCCTACGAGCAGTACTTC	CSARVVGSGRSSYEQYF
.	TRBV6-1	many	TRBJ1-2	TGTGCCAGCAGTACGCCTGGTACCTTC	CASSTPGTF
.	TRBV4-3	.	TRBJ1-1	TGCGCCAGCAACCAAGACGTTCCGGGCAGTTCTGGCACTGAAGCTTCCTTT	CASNQDVPGSSGTEASF
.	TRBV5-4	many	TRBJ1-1	TGTGCCAGCAGCTTGGGTGGATCAGTCAGGTACACTGAAGCTTTCTTT	CASSLGGSVRYTEAFF
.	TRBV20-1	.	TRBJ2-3	TGCAGTGCTCCACGGCTAGCCGACCCCGATGCGCAGTATTTT	CSAPRLADPDAQYF
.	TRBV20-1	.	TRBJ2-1	TGCAGTGCTAGAGTTCGGGGGGCACACTATGAGCAGTTCTTC	CSARVRGAHYEQFF
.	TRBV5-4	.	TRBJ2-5	TGTGCAAGCAGGGTCGACCTGTACCATGAGACCCAGTACTTC	CASRVDLYHETQYF
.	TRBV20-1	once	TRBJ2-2	TGCAATGCTAGAGAGGGGATGAGTGGGTACACCGGGGAGCTGTTTTTT	CNAREGMSGYTGELFF
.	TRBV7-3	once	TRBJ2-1	TGTGCCAGCAGGGTTAGCGGAGCTACCTACAATGAGCAGTTCTTC	CASRVSGATYNEQFF
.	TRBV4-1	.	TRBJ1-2	TGCGCCAGCAAGGGCGGATTCTATGGTTACACCTTC	CASKGGFYGYTF
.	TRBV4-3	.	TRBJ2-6	TGCGCCAGCATCCAAGAGTCGGTGTCTGGGGCCAACATCCTGACTTTC	CASIQESVSGANILTF
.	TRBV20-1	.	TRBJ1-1	TGCAGTGCACAGATGGGGGGTCGGAACACTGAAGCTCTCTTT	CSAQMGGRNTEALF
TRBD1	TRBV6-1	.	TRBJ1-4	TGTGCCAGCAGTGGGACGACAGGGGACTATGAAAAATTGTTTTTT	CASSGTTGDYEKLFF
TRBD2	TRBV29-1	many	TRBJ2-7	TGCAGCGTCGAGAAACTAGCGGGAGTCAACGAGCAGTACTTC	CSVEKLAGVNEQYF
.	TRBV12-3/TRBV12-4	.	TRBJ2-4	TGTGCCACCAGTTTAAAGTTTGGAGAGAAAAACATTCAGTACTTC	CATSLKFGEKNIQYF